This TCR beta chain stems from a study of blood T cell repertoires in COVID-19. The CDR3 is 15 amino acids. V lost 2 bases and J 2 bases, leaving 12 bases between the germline ends. Germline V gene data show CDR1 as SEHNR and CDR2 as FQNEAQ (reference sequence). This clone was counted many times. Clones were read by immunoSEQ multiplex PCR, and TCRdb kept only the in-frame ones, dropping some. The sample consists of under 130,000 clones, approximately 80% of them appearing once. This receptor was obtained from a man between 70 and 80 years old with active or convalescent COVID-19. The sample taken for sequencing was peripheral blood. The gene calls are TRBV7-9 and TRBJ2-5, with D unclear. The CDR3 here is CASSLMANPQETQYF. In DNA, the CDR3 is TGTGCCAGCAGCTTAATGGCAAATCCGCAAGAGACCCAGTACTTC.